This TCR beta chain was observed in a study of cytomegalovirus exposure and HLA in healthy donors. For the study at large: For the approximately 390 genotyped donors, 75% to 90% fell within the Caucasian-associated ancestry cluster.

On this clone itself: Its antigen remains unknown.

Healthy people donating bone marrow made up the donors. Study-level results: Cytomegalovirus-associated TCR beta chains were listed, numbering approximately 150. A missense DCLRE1C variant was associated with V- and J-gene trimming of TCR beta chains in a later analysis, and an independent cohort replicated the association.

PCR employed 60 Vbeta and 13 Jbeta primers. Here immunoSEQ multiplex PCR was the method, and the copy in TCRdb shows in-frame clones only, minus some. The repertoire includes approximately 160,000 clones, approximately 82% of them detected once, and approximately 1.5% sits in the top ten. V was clipped by 8 bases and J by 5 bases; unmatched bases: 5. CDR1 is ENHRY and CDR2 is SYGVKD in the germline V gene. This CDR3 contains 14 residues. The chain couples TRBV10-3 to TRBJ1-6; 8 bases are shared with TRBD1. The origin of this receptor is a male donor in good health and CMV-seronegative. Sequenced input: PBMCs. The CDR3 DNA is TGTGCCATCCAGGGGGCACGGGATAATTCACCCCTCCACTTT. It translates to CAIQGARDNSPLHF.